A single sample gave rise to the 26 T cell receptor beta chains below, sequenced in a study of spatial heterogeneity in lung cancer. Notes on the study in general: In tumors, expanded intratumoral alpha and beta TCR counts tracked mutation counts.

MiXCR, run by TCRdb on the 5' RACE reads, gives a single entry per CDR3 protein. Altogether about 7,900 distinct CDR3 sequences are present, roughly 7% being singletons, with the ten largest covering over 15%. Antigens for these TCRs are unknown. Time point of the sample: sample taken at primary tumor resection. This specimen consisted of lung tumor tissue, obtained at surgery. Every receptor here comes from a female donor with early-stage non-small cell lung cancer.

By share of the sample, this clonotype is medium-sized. This beta chain is a stray read from a library made for alpha chains; its abundance is not meaningful. The chain is built from TRBV10-3 and TRBJ1-1; no firm D call. Trimming shortened V by 0 bases and J by 1 base, and 6 bases separated the two germline ends. CDR1 is ENHRY, CDR2 SYGVKD, per germline. The CDR3 spans 14 residues. The CDR3 nucleotides are TGTGCCATCAGTGAGTCCGTACAGAACACTGAAGCTTTCTTT. This codes for CAISESVQNTEAFF.

This clonotype was counted ten times or more. Found in a library prepared for alpha chains, this beta chain is an off-target read, and its abundance has little meaning. The rearrangement joins TRBV7-2 to TRBJ2-7; D not certain. This CDR3 has 13 residues. V was pared by 4 bases and J by 7 bases, with 14 bases between. Germline CDR1 is SGHTA and CDR2 is FQGNSA. The CDR3 sequence: CASSSTIFLEQYF. CDR3 nucleotide sequence: TGTGCCAGCAGCTCGACGATCTTCCTAGAGCAGTACTTC.

In its sample, this clonotype was seen many times. This beta chain is off target for a library built for alpha chains, so its abundance means little. This chain connects TRBV7-9 to TRBJ2-5; D ambiguous. Trimming removed 3 bases from V and 1 base from J, with 3 bases in between. CDR3 length equals 12 residues. Per germline, CDR1 SEHNR and CDR2 FQNEAQ (reference sequence). As DNA, the CDR3 is TGTGCCAGCAGCTTTAGCCAAGAGACCCAGTACTTC. Translation gives CASSFSQETQYF.

This clonotype was observed at least ten times. Little can be read into the size of this beta chain, an off-target read in a library designed for alpha chains. J is TRBJ2-1 and V is TRBV20-1; 8 nucleotides align to TRBD2. The junction had 5 bases not matched to a gene; V was cut back by 6 bases and J by 1 base. Germline V lookup: CDR1 DFQATT, CDR2 SNEGSKA (reference sequence). The CDR3 is made up of 14 amino acids. CDR3 protein: CSAKRGRSYNEQFF. The CDR3 DNA reads as TGCAGTGCGAAACGCGGGAGGTCCTACAATGAGCAGTTCTTC.

This clonotype was picked up many times. Since it is a stray read in a library aimed at alpha chains, this beta chain has a size that is not meaningful. The chain joins TRBV20-1 to TRBJ2-1; 9 nucleotides agree with TRBD2. The CDR3 contains 14 residues. With V trimmed by 3 bases and J by 6 bases, 6 bases remained unmatched. Germline assignment: CDR1 DFQATT and CDR2 SNEGSKA (reference sequence). CDR3 nucleotides: TGCAGTGCTAGGATAGCGGGAGCGGTCAATGAGCAGTTCTTC. It specifies CSARIAGAVNEQFF.

Comments on this clonotype: This beta chain is a stray read from a library made for alpha chains; its abundance is not meaningful. This chain connects TRBV20-1 to TRBJ1-5, with D unclear. Germline values: CDR1 DFQATT, CDR2 SNEGSKA (reference sequence). The V gene lost 8 bases and the J gene lost 2 bases, with 22 bases spanning the gap. The CDR3 spans 16 residues. Here the CDR3 reads CSTVGLTGDGNQPQHF. For the CDR3, the DNA is TGCAGTACTGTCGGACTCACCGGCGATGGCAATCAGCCCCAGCATTTT.

This clonotype is large (0.1 to 1%). A library made for alpha chains picked up this beta chain off target, so its size means little. V gene TRBV11-2 combines with J gene TRBJ2-1; no firm D call. CDR1 is SGHAT, CDR2 FQNNGV, per germline. This CDR3 has 13 residues. Trimming shortened V by 5 bases and J by 8 bases, and 13 bases separated the two germline ends. The CDR3 here is CASSAGAPHEQFF. In DNA, the CDR3 is TGTGCCAGCAGCGCCGGCGCGCCCCATGAGCAGTTCTTC.

This clonotype was observed many times. A library made for alpha chains picked up this beta chain off target, so its size means little. The rearrangement links TRBV3-1 to TRBJ1-3; D unresolved. Germline V gene lookup returns CDR1 LGHDT and CDR2 YNNKEL (reference sequence). V was clipped by 4 bases and J by 1 base, with 2 bases between them. This CDR3 has 12 residues. This chain's CDR3 is CASSLSGNTIYF. For the CDR3, the DNA is TGTGCCAGCAGCCTGTCTGGAAACACCATATATTTT. Full variable domain (remainder filled in from reference TRBV3-1 and TRBJ1-3): DTAVSQTPKYLVTQMGNDKSIKCEQNLGHDTMYWYKQDSKKFLKIMFSYNNKELIINETVPNRFSPKSPDKAHLNLHINSLELGDSAVYFCASSLSGNTIYFGEGSWLTVV.

The table lists this clonotype with many counts. This beta chain slipped into a library made for alpha chains as a stray read, so its size is not meaningful. The V call is TRBV28, the J call TRBJ2-5, with TRBD1 matching 10 bases. Germline-derived CDR1 and CDR2 are MDHEN and SYDVKM. J lost 5 bases, V lost 6 bases, and 6 bases had no gene match. This CDR3 is 14 amino acids long. In DNA form, the CDR3 reads TGTGCCAGCAGCCGGACAGGGGGATCGGAGACCCAGTACTTC. The encoded protein is CASSRTGGSETQYF.

This clonotype was observed many times. This beta chain came through as a stray read in a library set up for alpha chains, and its size says little. V usage is TRBV7-2 and J usage is TRBJ1-1; 9 positions agree with TRBD1. The CDR3 runs 15 residues. V lost 5 bases and J lost 3; bases outside the gene matches: 7. Germline loops: CDR1 SGHTA, CDR2 FQGNSA. The CDR3, as DNA: TGTGCCAGCAGCGCCCAACAGGGGGCGTACACTGAAGCTTTCTTT. Amino acid sequence: CASSAQQGAYTEAFF.

As concerns this clonotype: Little can be read into the size of this beta chain, an off-target read in a library designed for alpha chains. This chain connects TRBV23-1 to TRBJ2-7; D might be TRBD1 (5 bases). TRBV23-1 is an ORF for which the function is uncertain. Trimming stripped 3 bases from V and 5 bases from J, with 14 bases between. There are 14 residues in the CDR3. As DNA, the CDR3 is TGCGCCAGCAGTCACCAGGGCCAGGGCCACGAGCAGTACTTC. Amino acids: CASSHQGQGHEQYF.

This clonotype has ten or more counts. The library was prepared for alpha chains; this beta chain is a stray read, so its frequency means little. The genes are TRBV30 and TRBJ2-7; D may be TRBD1 or TRBD2 (5 bases each). This CDR3 is 14 amino acids long. Germline CDR1 GTSNPN, CDR2 SVGIG (reference sequence). The V end was cut by 6 bases, the J end by 2 bases, with 17 bases between. CDR3 nucleotide sequence: TGTGCCTGCCCTTACCGGGGACGGCCCTACGAGCAGTACTTC. It specifies CACPYRGRPYEQYF.

The table lists this clonotype with many counts. The library was prepared for alpha chains; this beta chain is a stray read, so its frequency means little. The chain joins TRBV20-1 to TRBJ1-4, with D tentatively TRBD1 (6 bases). The V and J ends lost 3 bases and 7 bases respectively, with 15 bases between them. The CDR3 length is 14 residues. Germline loops: CDR1 DFQATT, CDR2 SNEGSKA (reference sequence). The CDR3 loop reads CSASADTRGEKLFF. CDR3 sequence (DNA): TGCAGTGCTAGCGCAGACACCAGGGGTGAAAAACTGTTTTTT.

Ten or more counts support this clonotype. A library prepared for alpha chains yielded this beta chain as an off-target read; its size is of little meaning. J is TRBJ1-2 and V is TRBV27; D gene uncertain. V lost 0 bases and J lost 7, with 15 bases in between. From germline, CDR1 is MNHEY and CDR2 SMNVEV (reference sequence). This CDR3 comprises 15 residues. Here the CDR3 DNA reads TGTGCCAGCAGTTTATCGTTGGGGAAAGATGGTGGCTACACCTTC. Encoded protein: CASSLSLGKDGGYTF.

This clonotype is classed as medium-sized. Within a library made for alpha chains, this beta chain is off target, and its count is uninformative. The chain links TRBV5-1 to TRBJ2-7; D is perhaps TRBD1 (5 bases). CDR1 SGHRS and CDR2 YFSETQ come from the germline V gene. With 0 bases removed from V and 0 bases from J, the gap between germline ends came to 13 bases. The CDR3 has 16 residues. DNA of the CDR3: TGCGCCAGCAGCTTGGGCACAGGCACTAACTCCTACGAGCAGTACTTC. It encodes CASSLGTGTNSYEQYF.

This clonotype was counted ten times or more. Because this beta chain is a stray read in a library intended to capture alpha chains, its abundance should not be given much weight. V usage is TRBV6-1 and J usage is TRBJ1-1, with a possible D match to TRBD1 (5 bases). Trimming pared 6 bases from V and 1 base from J, leaving 15 bases between. In germline, CDR1 is MNHNS, CDR2 SASEGT. The CDR3 runs 15 residues. DNA of the CDR3: TGTGCCAGCAGGCACCTCGGGACGGGGAACACTGAAGCTTTCTTT. It yields the protein CASRHLGTGNTEAFF.

Sample share makes this clonotype medium-sized (0.01 to 0.1%). This beta chain is a stray read from a library made for alpha chains; its abundance is not meaningful. The V gene is TRBV29-1, the J gene TRBJ1-4; D may be TRBD1 (5 bases). The V end was cut by 6 bases, the J end by 2 bases, with 13 bases between. CDR1 SQVTM and CDR2 ANQGSEA come from the germline V gene. The CDR3 contains 14 residues. This CDR3 is CSVQQGATNEKLFF. CDR3 DNA sequence: TGCAGCGTCCAGCAGGGAGCTACTAATGAAAAACTGTTTTTT.

This clonotype is medium-sized in the sample. Because this beta chain is a stray read in a library intended to capture alpha chains, its abundance should not be given much weight. The V and J genes are TRBV5-1 and TRBJ2-7, with D unresolved. The CDR3 contains 13 residues. Between the trimmed V and J ends, which lost 2 bases and 2 bases, there was a span of 8 bases. The germline V gene encodes CDR1 SGHRS and CDR2 YFSETQ. Here the CDR3 DNA reads TGCGCCAGCAGCTTTTCTACAGCCTACGAGCAGTACTTC. Encoded protein: CASSFSTAYEQYF.

This clonotype was observed a few times. This beta chain is an unintended read in a library built for alpha chains; its size means little. The genes are TRBV28 and TRBJ1-4, with no clear D. Germline CDR1 is MDHEN and CDR2 is SYDVKM. Trimming removed 6 bases at V and 11 bases at J, with 25 bases between. This CDR3 is built from 16 residues. The CDR3 DNA reads TGTGCCAGCAGGCAACCCTCGGCGGGCAGCCAAGGGAAACTGTTTTTT. This gives the protein CASRQPSAGSQGKLFF.

About this clonotype: This beta chain represents an off-target read in a library built for alpha chains; its size is of limited meaning. The gene calls are TRBV6-4 and TRBJ2-6, with D perhaps matching TRBD2 (7 bases). Germline V gene sequence: CDR1 MRHNA, CDR2 SNTAGT. The CDR3 length is 20 residues. V lost 8 bases to trimming and J lost 0 bases, with 26 bases between them. In nucleotides, the CDR3 is TGTGCCAGCTACGAGTCGGGGGGCCCTTACTCCCTCTCTGGGGCCAACGTCCTGACTTTC. Protein product: CASYESGGPYSLSGANVLTF.

This clonotype rates as medium-sized. Because this beta chain is a stray read in a library intended to capture alpha chains, its abundance should not be given much weight. CDR3 loop: CSAEDPRSYNEQFF. Written as DNA, the CDR3 is TGCAGTGCCGAGGACCCTCGCTCCTACAATGAGCAGTTCTTC. The V gene is TRBV20-1, the J gene TRBJ2-1; no reliable D call. The CDR3 extends over 14 amino acids. Germline values: CDR1 DFQATT, CDR2 SNEGSKA (reference sequence). The ends were cut back, 6 bases at V and 0 bases at J, with 12 bases in the middle.

By frequency in the sample, this clonotype is medium-sized. This beta chain appears as a stray read in a library generated for alpha chains; its size is not informative. The CDR3 spells CASSPGVRDPSYEQYF. The CDR3 DNA sequence: TGTGCCAGCAGTCCTGGGGTCCGGGACCCTTCCTACGAGCAGTACTTC. V usage is TRBV7-2 and J usage is TRBJ2-7; perhaps D is TRBD1 or TRBD2 (5 bases each). The CDR3 extends over 16 amino acids. Germline V gene lookup returns CDR1 SGHTA and CDR2 FQGNSA. The V gene lost 6 bases and the J gene lost 1 base, with 19 bases spanning the gap.

A note on this clonotype: For a library built for alpha chains, this beta chain is a stray read; little rests on its size. The V call is TRBV30, the J call TRBJ1-6, with D uncertain. Trimming left V 0 bases short and J 5 bases short, with 5 bases between. This CDR3 contains 13 residues. The germline gives CDR1 GTSNPN, CDR2 SVGIG (reference sequence). DNA for the CDR3: TGTGCCTGGAGTGTCCGGGATAATTCACCCCTCCACTTT. Translating it yields CAWSVRDNSPLHF.

This clonotype was seen many times. This beta chain turned up in a library designed for alpha chains; as an off-target read, its abundance says little. This chain connects TRBV12-3 or TRBV12-4 to TRBJ2-4, with 10 bases that match TRBD2. Trimming cost V 5 bases and J 1 base; bases outside gene matches: 8. The CDR3 spans 17 residues. CDR3 sequence reads: CASSPTLSGRAKNIQYF. The CDR3 nucleotides read TGTGCCAGCAGTCCCACCCTTAGCGGGAGGGCCAAAAACATTCAGTACTTC.

This clonotype was detected many times. The library was prepared for alpha chains; this beta chain is a stray read, so its frequency means little. The rearrangement links TRBV7-2 to TRBJ1-3, with D hard to call. The CDR3 consists of 12 residues. V was pared by 5 bases and J by 3 bases, with 5 bases between. CDR1 is SGHTA and CDR2 is FQGNSA in the germline V gene. The chain's CDR3 is CASSLGGNTIYF. CDR3 in DNA: TGTGCCAGCAGCCTCGGTGGAAACACCATATATTTT.

The table lists this clonotype with many counts. In a library made to pick up alpha chains, this beta chain is a stray read with a size that means little. The rearrangement links TRBV27 to TRBJ2-5; D ambiguous. Trimming removed 6 bases at V and 5 bases at J, with 16 bases between. Germline-derived CDR1 and CDR2 are MNHEY and SMNVEV (reference sequence). The CDR3 length is 14 residues. CDR3 sequence: CASSPAWHVETQYF. In nucleotides, the CDR3 is TGTGCCAGCAGCCCCGCCTGGCACGTGGAGACCCAGTACTTC.